This T cell receptor (beta chain) was identified during a study of cytomegalovirus exposure and HLA in healthy donors. Trimming cost V 6 bases and J 1 base; bases outside gene matches: 1. Germline loops: CDR1 SNHLY, CDR2 FYNNEI. CDR3 length equals 14 residues. The PCR ran on 60 Vbeta and 13 Jbeta primers. Original analysis: Later, an analysis found some 80 million unique TCR beta chains, and about 10 million of these were shared. Libraries were prepared by immunoSEQ multiplex PCR; TCRdb keeps only in-frame clonotypes and omits some of them. V and J calls and clone size come straight from that table; D and trimming were deduced from the DNA. The sample lists 54,000 or so clones, about two thirds occurring once.

The sequenced sample consisted of PBMCs. This clonotype was sampled from a woman in her fifties or sixties in good health and CMV-seropositive. The V gene is TRBV2, the J gene TRBJ1-3; TRBD1 matches at 9 bases. CDR3 DNA sequence: TGTGCCAGCAGGGACAGGGGTTCTGGAAACACCATATATTTT. It translates to CASRDRGSGNTIYF.